This T cell receptor (beta chain) is from a study of T-cell memory formation after mild COVID-19. Across the study: Most TCR clusters belonged to a single donor.

V gave up 1 base and J gave up 2 bases; unmatched junction bases: 6. CDR1 and CDR2 (germline): SGHDT, YYEEEE. The CDR3 covers 16 residues. MiXCR, run by TCRdb on the 5' RACE reads, gives a single entry per CDR3 protein. The table lists roughly 100,000 distinct CDR3 sequences, 10% to 15% of them singletons, with roughly a quarter in the top ten. At least ten counts were recorded for this clonotype. Antigen specificity is unknown. Broader study findings: Clones that contracted clustered mainly in CM and EM if CD4+ and in EMRA if CD8+. Balance between CD4 and CD8 was seen in clones contracting day 15 to 85, and a CD4+ lean was seen in later expanders.

This chain joins TRBV5-6 and TRBJ1-5; 7 bases map to TRBD1. What was sequenced was PBMCs or a T cell subset sorted from them (not recorded which). The sequence was obtained from an adult woman who had mild COVID-19 (a few samples of this study predate the infection). Cell type and time point are not known. For the CDR3, the DNA is TGTGCCAGCAGCTTGTCTACAGGGGCTGGCAATCAGCCCCAGCATTTT. This translates into CASSLSTGAGNQPQHF.